These T cell receptor beta chains were read from a single sample in a study of T cell repertoires in cytomegalovirus infection. TCRdb fed the reads into MiXCR, producing one record per CDR3 protein. The table includes about 160,000 distinct CDR3 sequences, about 20% detected once. These receptors' targets are unknown. The sample was CD8+ T cells from cultured PBMCs, taken from culture after CMV antigen stimulation. Source of these receptors: a human donor in good health (CMV status not recorded). Some clones in this sample may be carry-over from other donors' samples. Each CDR3 is given with its conserved first and last residue. D genes are given only for firm matches. Rows may omit the clone size; those that give it use once, few, many or a size class.

.,TRBV7-2,.,TRBJ2-5,TGTGCCAGCAGCCTGGGGCTCACGGAGACCCAGTACTTC,CASSLGLTETQYF
few,TRBV7-9,.,TRBJ2-2,TGTGTCAGTCCCAGGTCGGGGAACACCGGGGAGCTGTTTTTT,CVSPRSGNTGELFF
.,TRBV15,TRBD1,TRBJ2-7,TGTGCCACCAGCCCAGGACAGGGCTACGAGCAGTACTTC,CATSPGQGYEQYF
.,TRBV28,.,TRBJ2-5,TGTGCCAGCAGTCCAACAGAACAAGAGACCCAGTACTTC,CASSPTEQETQYF
.,TRBV7-6,TRBD1,TRBJ1-1,TGTGCCAGCAGCCCTGGGACAGGGCACACTGAAGCTTTCTTT,CASSPGTGHTEAFF
.,TRBV5-6,.,TRBJ1-4,TGTGCCAGCAGCGCTGCAAAGTGGGGAAATGAAAAACTGTTTTTT,CASSAAKWGNEKLFF
few,TRBV6-5,TRBD2,TRBJ2-7,TGTGCCAGCAGTTACGGAGGACTAGCACCGGGCGAGCAGTACTTC,CASSYGGLAPGEQYF
few,TRBV7-8,.,TRBJ2-7,TGTGCCAGCAGCTTAGTAACTTTAGAAGGTGAAATCTACGAGCAGTACTTC,CASSLVTLEGEIYEQYF
once,TRBV6-1,.,TRBJ2-1,TGTGCCAGCAGTGCCCGTAGAGGGGGGGCTGGGAATGAGCAGTTCTTC,CASSARRGGAGNEQFF
few,TRBV7-9,.,TRBJ2-1,TGTGCCAGCAGCTCTTCATCCGGGGCCCGAAGCTCCTACAATGAGCAGTTCTTC,CASSSSSGARSSYNEQFF
few,TRBV6-8,.,TRBJ1-4,TGTGCCAGCAGTTACTCTACAGGGAATGAAAAACTGTTTTTT,CASSYSTGNEKLFF
.,TRBV7-8,.,TRBJ2-4,TGTGCCAGCAGCTTGGCAGGGGGAGGACGGTGGGACATTCAGTACTTC,CASSLAGGGRWDIQYF
few,TRBV10-3,TRBD1,TRBJ2-2,TGTGCCATCAGTGAGCCGACCCGGGACAGGAAGAACACCGGGGAGCTGTTTTTT,CAISEPTRDRKNTGELFF
few,TRBV12-3/TRBV12-4,TRBD1,TRBJ2-6,TGTGCCAGCAATGAAGGGGGCGCCGGGGCCAACGTCCTGACTTTC,CASNEGGAGANVLTF
many,TRBV4-2,.,TRBJ2-3,TGTGCCAGCAGCCAAGAAGGCCGGGGCCGGGCAGATACGCAGTATTTT,CASSQEGRGRADTQYF
.,TRBV25-1,TRBD1,TRBJ2-2,TGTGCCAGCAGTGAAGAGGCGAGGAGGACAGGGTCGTACGCGAACACCGGGGAGCTGTTTTTT,CASSEEARRTGSYANTGELFF
few,TRBV7-6,.,TRBJ1-2,TGTGCCAGCAGCCGGGCCTATGGCTACACCTTC,CASSRAYGYTF
many,TRBV9,TRBD2,TRBJ2-3,TGTGCCAGCAGCGGTAGCGGGGGGGCAGATACGCAGTATTTT,CASSGSGGADTQYF
.,TRBV7-2,TRBD1,TRBJ1-2,TGTGCCACCAAGGACAGGGCTAACTATGGCTACACCTTC,CATKDRANYGYTF
.,TRBV7-2,.,TRBJ2-7,TGTGCCAGTACCTTGGGCAGATCCTACGAGCAGTACTTC,CASTLGRSYEQYF
once,TRBV28,TRBD1,TRBJ1-4,TGTGCCAGCAGTCCCTACAGGGGTCTTAATGAAAAACTGTTTTTT,CASSPYRGLNEKLFF
.,TRBV12-3/TRBV12-4,TRBD1,TRBJ1-2,TGTGCCAGCAGTCGCGCCTCCGGGACAGTTTATGGCTACACCTTC,CASSRASGTVYGYTF
few,TRBV25-1,.,TRBJ2-1,TGTGCCAGCAGTCTTACCGAGACACCTCTCCCCGAGCAGTTCTTC,CASSLTETPLPEQFF
.,TRBV7-2,TRBD1,TRBJ1-5,TGTGCCAGCAGCTTAAACAGGGGCCCCGATCAGCCCCAGCATTTT,CASSLNRGPDQPQHF
.,TRBV7-6,.,TRBJ1-2,TGTGCCAGCAGCCCTAACTCAGGGGGCTACACCTTC,CASSPNSGGYTF
few,TRBV27,TRBD2,TRBJ2-3,TGTGCCAGCAGTATCCCCGGGACTAGCGGGAGCACAGATACGCAGTATTTT,CASSIPGTSGSTDTQYF
few,TRBV7-9,.,TRBJ2-1,TGTGCCAGCAGCTCCTTACGGGACCACTCCTACAATGAGCAGTTCTTC,CASSSLRDHSYNEQFF
few,TRBV7-9,.,TRBJ1-1,TGTGCCAGCAGCTTAGCTCAGGCCCGATTTGAAGCTTTCTTT,CASSLAQARFEAFF